This TCR beta chain was observed in a study of T cell responses to AZD1222 COVID-19 vaccine. Regarding this clone: As yet, its antigen is unknown.

Points from the study as a whole: Close to half of spike-specific TCRs reportedly recognize unmutated variant regions.

Sequencing was performed with immunoSEQ multiplex PCR; in TCRdb, only in-frame clones are kept and a portion is missing. In the table there are some 200,000 clones, around 89% of which are singletons. Trimming took 1 base from V and 6 from J, leaving 4 bases between them. The germline V gene encodes CDR1 SGHTS and CDR2 YDEGEE. There are 12 residues in the CDR3. The receptor was isolated from an adult in good health. This chain links TRBV5-8 with TRBJ2-2; D unresolved. This specimen consisted of peripheral blood, obtained on day 0 of AZD1222 vaccination. The CDR3 here is CASSLWAGELFF. The CDR3 region has the DNA TGTGCCAGCAGCTTGTGGGCCGGGGAGCTGTTTTTT.